Listed here are 7 T cell receptor beta chains from one sample, sequenced in a study of blood T cells in healthy people across ages (dated by TCRdb to the mid-2010s). Library preparation was by 5' RACE. Sequencing used an Illumina HiSeq 2500. A second PCR of 7 to 11 cycles was performed with a sample-barcoded 5' primer and a J-beta primer mix. TCRdb reran the public reads through fastp at Q25 and MiXCR, keeping productive beta chains. One record per CDR3 amino acid sequence lists the most common genes and DNA. Present in this sample are about 1.8 million distinct CDR3 sequences, roughly 49% of which were seen just once. The top ten constitute approximately 2% of the sample. The sequencing sample was made of blood. These receptors were collected from a woman aged 40-49 years in good health.

On this clonotype: One end of the junction varies from germline; a read error may be responsible. This sequence joins TRBV24-1 and TRBJ2-1; D may be TRBD2 (5 bases). The CDR3 is 16 amino acids. Germline V gene data show CDR1 as KGHDR and CDR2 as SFDVKD. The CDR3 reads CATSDPGPRGLNEQFF. The DNA of the CDR3 is TGCGCCACCAGTGACCCTGGACCCAGAGGGCTCAATGAGCAGTTCTTC.

This clonotype was counted only a few times. The chain uses TRBV10-1 and TRBJ1-2; 7 bases fit TRBD1. The germline V gene encodes CDR1 WNHNN and CDR2 SYGVQD (reference sequence). This CDR3 is built from 13 residues. Unmatched junction bases numbered 1, after V lost 3 bases and J lost 3 bases. In DNA, the CDR3 is TGCGCCAGCAGTGATCAGGGGGACTATGGCTACACCTTC. Amino acid sequence: CASSDQGDYGYTF.

The chain carries TRBV6-5 and TRBJ1-1; 9 nucleotides agree with TRBD1. Germline V lookup: CDR1 MNHEY, CDR2 SVGAGI. With 6 bases clipped from V and 3 bases from J, the junction kept 8 bases outside the gene matches. The CDR3 is made up of 15 amino acids. The CDR3 DNA sequence: TGTGCCAGCAGAGCCGGGACAGGGTCGGACACTGAAGCTTTCTTT. Amino acids: CASRAGTGSDTEAFF.

V usage is TRBV6-2 or TRBV6-3 and J usage is TRBJ2-7, with 11 bases aligning to TRBD1. With 5 bases clipped from V and 3 bases from J, the junction kept 6 bases outside the gene matches. Germline CDR1 and CDR2: MNHEY and SVGEGT. The CDR3 loop spans 15 amino acids. DNA of the CDR3: TGTGCCAGCAGTGGGGGACAGGGGGGATTCTACGAGCAGTACTTC. It codes for CASSGGQGGFYEQYF.

Only a few counts were recorded for this clonotype. The rearrangement joins TRBV20-1 to TRBJ2-3, with unresolved D. The CDR3 covers 14 residues. With 5 bases removed from V and 0 bases from J, the gap between germline ends came to 12 bases. The germline V gene has CDR1 DFQATT and CDR2 SNEGSKA (reference sequence). This CDR3 reads CSAQRVTSTDTQYF. The CDR3 DNA reads TGCAGTGCTCAGAGAGTTACTAGCACAGATACGCAGTATTTT.

This clonotype was recorded at least ten times. The chain joins TRBV10-3 to TRBJ2-1, with a tentative D call TRBD2 (5 bases). CDR3 size: 12 residues. Germline V CDR1 and CDR2: ENHRY, SYGVKD. Between the trimmed V and J ends, which lost 3 bases and 13 bases, there was a span of 13 bases. CDR3 in DNA: TGTGCCATCAGTGATTCTAGCAGGTCTCAGTTCTTC. Translating gives CAISDSSRSQFF.

The gene calls are TRBV7-2 and TRBJ2-5; 16 bases agree with TRBD2. The CDR3 contains 18 residues. Unmatched junction bases numbered 6, after V lost 0 bases and J lost 5 bases. The V gene's germline CDR1 is SGHTA and CDR2 FQGNSA. Here the CDR3 reads CASSLASGLAGGRETQYF. CDR3 nucleotides: TGTGCCAGCAGCTTAGCTTCGGGACTAGCGGGGGGGCGGGAGACCCAGTACTTC.